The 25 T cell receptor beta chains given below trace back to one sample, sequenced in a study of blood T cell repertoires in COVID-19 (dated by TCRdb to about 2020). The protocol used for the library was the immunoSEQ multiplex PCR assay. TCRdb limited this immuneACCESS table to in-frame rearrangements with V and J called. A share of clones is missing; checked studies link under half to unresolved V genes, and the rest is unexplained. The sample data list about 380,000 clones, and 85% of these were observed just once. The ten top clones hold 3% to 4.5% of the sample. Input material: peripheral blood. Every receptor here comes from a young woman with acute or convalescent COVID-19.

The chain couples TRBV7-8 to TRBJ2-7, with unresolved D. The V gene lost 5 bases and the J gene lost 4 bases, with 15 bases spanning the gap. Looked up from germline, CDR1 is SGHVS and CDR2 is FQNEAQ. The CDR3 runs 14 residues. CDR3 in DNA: TGTGCCAGCAGCCAGGTCGAGGTTTTGTACGAGCAGTACTTC. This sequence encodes CASSQVEVLYEQYF.

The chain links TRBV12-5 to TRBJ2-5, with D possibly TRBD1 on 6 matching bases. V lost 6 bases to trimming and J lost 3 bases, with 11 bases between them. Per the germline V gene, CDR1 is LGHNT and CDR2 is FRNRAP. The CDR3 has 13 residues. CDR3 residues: CASGSYREETQYF. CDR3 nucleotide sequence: TGTGCTAGTGGGTCATACAGGGAAGAGACCCAGTACTTC.

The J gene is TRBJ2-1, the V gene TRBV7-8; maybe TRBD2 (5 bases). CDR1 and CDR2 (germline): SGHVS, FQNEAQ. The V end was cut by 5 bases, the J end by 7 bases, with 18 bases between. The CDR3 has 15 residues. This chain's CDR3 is CASSPTTGVGNEQFF. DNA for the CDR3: TGTGCCAGCAGCCCCACGACCGGGGTGGGGAATGAGCAGTTCTTC.

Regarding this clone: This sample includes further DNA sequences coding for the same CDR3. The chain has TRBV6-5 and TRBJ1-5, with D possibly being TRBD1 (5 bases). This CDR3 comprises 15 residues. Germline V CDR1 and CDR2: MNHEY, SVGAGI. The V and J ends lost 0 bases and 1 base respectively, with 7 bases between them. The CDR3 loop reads CASSYSGGSNQPQHF. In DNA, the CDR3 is TGTGCCAGCAGTTACTCGGGGGGGAGCAATCAGCCCCAGCATTTT.

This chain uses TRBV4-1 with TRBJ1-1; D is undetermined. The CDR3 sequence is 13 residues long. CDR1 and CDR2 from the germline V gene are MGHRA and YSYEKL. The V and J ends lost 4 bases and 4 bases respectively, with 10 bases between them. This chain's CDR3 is CASSPDGGTEAFF. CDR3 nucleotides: TGCGCCAGCAGCCCGGACGGAGGCACTGAAGCTTTCTTT.

Written as DNA, the CDR3 is TGTGCCTGGAATCCGGGACAGGGATCCAACGAGCAGTACTTC. It is translated as CAWNPGQGSNEQYF. The chain joins TRBV30 to TRBJ2-7; the match to TRBD1 covers 9 bases. With V trimmed by 4 bases and J by 5 bases, 9 bases remained unmatched. Germline loops: CDR1 GTSNPN, CDR2 SVGIG (reference sequence). CDR3 length: 14 amino acids.

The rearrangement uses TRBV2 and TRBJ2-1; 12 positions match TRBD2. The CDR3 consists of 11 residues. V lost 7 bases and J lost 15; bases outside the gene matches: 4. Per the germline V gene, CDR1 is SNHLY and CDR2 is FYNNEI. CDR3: CASTSGGAGFF. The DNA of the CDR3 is TGTGCCAGCACTAGCGGGGGGGCCGGGTTCTTC.

The CDR3 DNA reads as TGTGCCACCAGTGATTTAAAGGGACTAGCGGGGAACCCAGATACGCAGTATTTT. This codes for CATSDLKGLAGNPDTQYF. The chain couples TRBV24-1 to TRBJ2-3; the match to TRBD2 covers 13 bases. The CDR3 is 18 residues long. The V segment lost 1 base and the J segment 4 bases; nucleotides outside the gene matches: 7. In germline, CDR1 is KGHDR, CDR2 SFDVKD.

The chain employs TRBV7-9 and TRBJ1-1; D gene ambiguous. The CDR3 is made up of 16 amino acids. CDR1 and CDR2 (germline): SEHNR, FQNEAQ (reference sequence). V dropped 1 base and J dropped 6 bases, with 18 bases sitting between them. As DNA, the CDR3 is TGTGCCAGCAGCTTAGACAGTCCCCAAATCTTGTCTGAAGCTTTCTTT. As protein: CASSLDSPQILSEAFF. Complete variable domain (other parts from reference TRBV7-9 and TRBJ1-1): DTGVSQNPRHKITKRGQNVTFRCDPISEHNRLYWYRQTLGQGPEFLTYFQNEAQLEKSRLLSDRFSAERPKGSFSTLEIQRTEQGDSAMYLCASSLDSPQILSEAFFGQGTRLTVV.

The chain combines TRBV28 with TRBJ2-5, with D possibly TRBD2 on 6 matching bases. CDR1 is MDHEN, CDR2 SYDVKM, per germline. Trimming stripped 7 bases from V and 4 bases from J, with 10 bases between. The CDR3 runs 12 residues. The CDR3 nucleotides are TGTGCCAGCAAAGAGGGAGGAGAGACCCAGTACTTC. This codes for CASKEGGETQYF.

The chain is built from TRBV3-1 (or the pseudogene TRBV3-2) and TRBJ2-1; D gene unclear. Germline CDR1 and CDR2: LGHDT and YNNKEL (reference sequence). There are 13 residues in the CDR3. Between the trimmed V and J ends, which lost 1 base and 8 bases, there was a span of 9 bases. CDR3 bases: TGTGCCAGCAGCCAAGCCAGGCGCGATGAGCAGTTCTTC. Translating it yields CASSQARRDEQFF.

The CDR3 loop reads CASSIGQGAGGYTF. The CDR3 bases are TGTGCCAGTAGTATAGGGCAGGGGGCTGGCGGCTACACCTTC. The chain uses TRBV19 and TRBJ1-2, with 8 bases fitting TRBD1. J was trimmed by 8 bases and V by 1 base; bases with no gene match: 6. The germline CDR1 and CDR2 sequences are LNHDA and SQIVND (reference sequence). The CDR3 extends over 14 amino acids.

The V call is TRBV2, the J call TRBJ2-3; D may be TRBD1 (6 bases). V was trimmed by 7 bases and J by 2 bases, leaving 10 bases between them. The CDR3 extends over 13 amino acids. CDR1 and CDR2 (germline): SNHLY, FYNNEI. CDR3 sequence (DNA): TGTGCCAGCAACCGGGACATCACAGATACGCAGTATTTT. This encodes CASNRDITDTQYF.

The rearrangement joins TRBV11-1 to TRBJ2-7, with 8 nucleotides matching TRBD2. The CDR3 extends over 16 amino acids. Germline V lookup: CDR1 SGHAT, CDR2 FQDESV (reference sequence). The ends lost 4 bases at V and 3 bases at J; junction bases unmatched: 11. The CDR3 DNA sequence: TGTGCCAGCAGCTACTCACGGCGGGAGGAGAACTACGAGCAGTACTTC. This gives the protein CASSYSRREENYEQYF. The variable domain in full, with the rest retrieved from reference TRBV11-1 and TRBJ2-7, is EAEVAQSPRYKITEKSQAVAFWCDPISGHATLYWYRQILGQGPELLVQFQDESVVDDSQLPKDRFSAERLKGVDSTLKIQPAELGDSAMYLCASSYSRREENYEQYFGPGTRLTVT.

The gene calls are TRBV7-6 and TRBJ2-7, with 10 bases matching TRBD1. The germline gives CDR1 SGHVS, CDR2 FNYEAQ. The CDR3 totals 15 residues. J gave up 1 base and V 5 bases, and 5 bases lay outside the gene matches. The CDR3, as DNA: TGTGCCAGCAGCCCGACAGGGGGCTTTTCCTACGAGCAGTACTTC. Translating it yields CASSPTGGFSYEQYF.

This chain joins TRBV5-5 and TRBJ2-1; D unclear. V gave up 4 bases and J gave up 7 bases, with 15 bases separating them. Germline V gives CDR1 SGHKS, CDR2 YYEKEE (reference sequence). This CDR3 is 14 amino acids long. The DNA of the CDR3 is TGTGCCAGCAGCCCATGGATGGAGAGGAATGAGCAGTTCTTC. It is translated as CASSPWMERNEQFF.

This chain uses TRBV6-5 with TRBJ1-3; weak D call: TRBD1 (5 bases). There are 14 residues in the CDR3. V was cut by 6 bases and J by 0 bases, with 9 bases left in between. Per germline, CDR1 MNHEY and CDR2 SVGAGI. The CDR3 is CASSLQGSGNTIYF. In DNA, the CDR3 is TGTGCCAGCAGCCTCCAGGGCTCTGGAAACACCATATATTTT.

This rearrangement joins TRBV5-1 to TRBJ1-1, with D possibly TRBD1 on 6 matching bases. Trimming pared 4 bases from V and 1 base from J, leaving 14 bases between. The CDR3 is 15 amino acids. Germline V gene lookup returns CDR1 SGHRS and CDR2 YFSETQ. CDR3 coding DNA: TGCGCCAGCAGCCACTCGAGGACAGAGAACACTGAAGCTTTCTTT. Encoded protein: CASSHSRTENTEAFF.

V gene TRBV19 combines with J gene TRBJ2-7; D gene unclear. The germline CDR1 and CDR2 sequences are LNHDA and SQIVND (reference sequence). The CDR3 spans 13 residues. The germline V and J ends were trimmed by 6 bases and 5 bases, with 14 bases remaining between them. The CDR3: CASSQNARHEQYF. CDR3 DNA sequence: TGTGCCAGTAGCCAAAATGCGCGTCACGAGCAGTACTTC.

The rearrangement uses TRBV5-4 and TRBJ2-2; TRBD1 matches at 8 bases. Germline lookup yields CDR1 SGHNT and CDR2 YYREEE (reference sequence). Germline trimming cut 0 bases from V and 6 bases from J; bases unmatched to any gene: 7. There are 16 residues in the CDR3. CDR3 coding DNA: TGTGCCAGCAGCTTGGTTGGGACAGGAATCCCCGGGGAGCTGTTTTTT. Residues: CASSLVGTGIPGELFF.

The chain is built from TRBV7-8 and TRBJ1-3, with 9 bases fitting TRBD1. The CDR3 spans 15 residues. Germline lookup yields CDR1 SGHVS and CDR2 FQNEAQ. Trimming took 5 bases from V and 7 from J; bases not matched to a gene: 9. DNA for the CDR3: TGTGCCAGCAGCCTTGGGGACAGGGTGAGGAACACCATATATTTT. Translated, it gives CASSLGDRVRNTIYF.

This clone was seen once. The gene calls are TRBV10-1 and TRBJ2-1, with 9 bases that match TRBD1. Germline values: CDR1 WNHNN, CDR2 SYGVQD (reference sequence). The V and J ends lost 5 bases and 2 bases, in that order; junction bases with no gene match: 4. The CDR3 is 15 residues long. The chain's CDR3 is CASSLDRGAYNEQFF. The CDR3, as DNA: TGCGCCAGCAGTCTGGACAGGGGCGCCTACAATGAGCAGTTCTTC.

The CDR3 region is CASSAFWTSDNEQFF. CDR3 coding DNA: TGTGCCAGCAGCGCCTTTTGGACTAGCGACAATGAGCAGTTCTTC. The chain combines TRBV9 with TRBJ2-1; 9 nucleotides match TRBD2. Germline-derived CDR1 and CDR2 are SGDLS and YYNGEE. The CDR3 runs 15 residues. After removal of 3 bases from V and 5 bases from J, the junction contained 6 bases not matched to a gene. Full variable domain (missing parts from reference TRBV9 and TRBJ2-1): DSGVTQTPKHLITATGQRVTLRCSPRSGDLSVYWYQQSLDQGLQFLIQYYNGEERAKGNILERFSAQQFPDLHSELNLSSLELGDSALYFCASSAFWTSDNEQFFGPGTRLTVL.

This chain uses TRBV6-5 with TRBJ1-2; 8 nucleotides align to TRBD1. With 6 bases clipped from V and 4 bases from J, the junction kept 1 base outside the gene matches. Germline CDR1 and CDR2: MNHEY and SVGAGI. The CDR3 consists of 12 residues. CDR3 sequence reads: CASRTGVYGYTF. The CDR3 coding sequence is TGTGCCAGCAGGACAGGGGTCTATGGCTACACCTTC.

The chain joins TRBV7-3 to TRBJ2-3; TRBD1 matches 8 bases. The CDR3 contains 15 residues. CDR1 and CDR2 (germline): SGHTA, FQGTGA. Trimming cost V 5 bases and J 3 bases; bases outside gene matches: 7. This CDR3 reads CASSKGTGVTDTQYF. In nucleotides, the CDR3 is TGTGCCAGCAGCAAAGGGACAGGAGTTACAGATACGCAGTATTTT.